The clone carrying this TCR beta chain was found a few times. A single record per CDR3 protein comes from TCRdb applying MiXCR to the RT-PCR reads. Of more than 550,000 distinct CDR3 sequences listed, 11% to 15% were seen once; the top ten hold 3.6%. This CDR3 comprises 16 residues. J was trimmed by 3 bases and V by 6 bases; bases with no gene match: 11. From germline, CDR1 is KGHSH and CDR2 LQKENI. The genes are TRBV18 and TRBJ2-5, with 9 nucleotides matching TRBD1. Sequencing input: memory CD4+ T cells from blood. The source is a female donor in good health, serving as a healthy control. CDR3 protein: CASSHSWGQGEETQYF. CDR3 in DNA: TGTGCCAGCTCGCACTCATGGGGACAGGGAGAAGAGACCCAGTACTTC.